This T cell receptor (beta chain) came from a study of OX40 agonist ivuxolimab in advanced cancers. Study information: Patients were dosed intravenously with ivuxolimab at 0.01 to 10 mg/kg every 2 weeks.

This table comes from immunoSEQ multiplex PCR, and its TCRdb copy is limited to in-frame clones, with some not included. In the table there are over 80,000 clones, roughly nine tenths of which are singletons. In germline, CDR1 is MDHEN, CDR2 SYDVKM. Trimming cost V 5 bases and J 5 bases, with 9 bases left between them. The CDR3 runs 12 residues. This rearrangement joins TRBV28 to TRBJ1-1, with D tentatively TRBD1 (5 bases). This TCR was recovered from an adult with an advanced solid tumor such as melanoma, head and neck, liver or kidney cancer. This sample comprised CD4+ or CD8+ T cells sorted from blood, obtained in a trial of the OX40 agonist ivuxolimab. The CDR3 loop is CASSPGGTEAFF. Here the CDR3 DNA reads TGTGCCAGCAGTCCGGGGGGGACTGAAGCTTTCTTT.